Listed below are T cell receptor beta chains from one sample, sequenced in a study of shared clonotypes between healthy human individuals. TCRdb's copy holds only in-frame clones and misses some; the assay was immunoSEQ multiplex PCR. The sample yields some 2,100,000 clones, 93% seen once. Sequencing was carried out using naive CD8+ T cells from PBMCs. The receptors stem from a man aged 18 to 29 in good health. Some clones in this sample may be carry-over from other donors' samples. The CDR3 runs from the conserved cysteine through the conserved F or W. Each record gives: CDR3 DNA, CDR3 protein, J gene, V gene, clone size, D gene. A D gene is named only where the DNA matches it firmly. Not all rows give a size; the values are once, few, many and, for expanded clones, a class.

TGTGCCAGTAGGGGTGGGACAGGTAGGAACACTGAAGCTTTCTTT | CASRGGTGRNTEAFF | TRBJ1-1 | TRBV19 | - | TRBD1
TGCGCCAGCAGCTTGGAACTGGGGGGCGGATTCGCTGAAGCTTTCTTT | CASSLELGGGFAEAFF | TRBJ1-1 | TRBV5-1 | - | -
TGTGCCAGCAGCTCAAAACAGGGGGTGCACACTGAAGCTTTCTTT | CASSSKQGVHTEAFF | TRBJ1-1 | TRBV7-3 | - | TRBD1
TGTGCTAGTGGTGATAAAGGGAGGTACGAGCAGTACTTC | CASGDKGRYEQYF | TRBJ2-7 | TRBV12-5 | - | -
TGTGCCAGCAGAGAGTTACCCGGGGAGCTGTTTTTT | CASRELPGELFF | TRBJ2-2 | TRBV28 | - | -
TGTGCCAGTAGTCCCGTTAGGGGAAACACTGAAGCTTTCTTT | CASSPVRGNTEAFF | TRBJ1-1 | TRBV19 | - | -
TGTGCCAGCAGCCTGGTCGAGTCGGAGCTCTATGGCTACACCTTC | CASSLVESELYGYTF | TRBJ1-2 | TRBV7-2 | - | -
TGTGCCAGCAGCGTAATTCCCCCCCATCAGCCCCAGCATTTT | CASSVIPPHQPQHF | TRBJ1-5 | TRBV9 | few | -
TGTGCCAGCAGCCGTAACTATCCAGATACGCAGTATTTT | CASSRNYPDTQYF | TRBJ2-3 | TRBV6-1 | - | -
TGTGCCAGCAGTTTATCCGGGGGACTAGCGGGACTGGAGACCCAGTACTTC | CASSLSGGLAGLETQYF | TRBJ2-5 | TRBV27 | - | TRBD2
TGTGCCAGCAGCTTAGCGCTAGACGAGCAGTACTTC | CASSLALDEQYF | TRBJ2-7 | TRBV7-8 | - | -
TGTGCCAGCAGAAGCCGTTTACAGGGTTGGAACTATGGCTACACCTTC | CASRSRLQGWNYGYTF | TRBJ1-2 | TRBV28 | - | -
TGCGCCAGCAGCTCCCTAGGACAGGGGGCTACTGAAGCTTTCTTT | CASSSLGQGATEAFF | TRBJ1-1 | TRBV5-1 | once | TRBD1
TGCGCCAGCAGTGAAACTTTGCTAGCGGGAACCGAGCAGTACTTC | CASSETLLAGTEQYF | TRBJ2-7 | TRBV10-2 | few | TRBD2
TGTGCCACCAGCCCTCGGCGGGGGGCCACCGGGGAGCTGTTTTTT | CATSPRRGATGELFF | TRBJ2-2 | TRBV15 | - | TRBD2
TGCGCCAGCAGCCAAGATCTCGACAATGAGCAGTTCTTC | CASSQDLDNEQFF | TRBJ2-1 | TRBV4-3 | - | -
TGTGCCACCTACACAGTGGACCCCCTCTATGGCTACACCTTC | CATYTVDPLYGYTF | TRBJ1-2 | TRBV28 | - | -